The clone carrying this TCR beta chain was counted between two and nine times. The sample belongs to a study of T cells in Graves' hyperthyroidism and ophthalmopathy. PBMCs were derived from 10 ml fresh peripheral blood. This CDR3 is built from 14 residues. Looked up from germline, CDR1 is MNHEY and CDR2 is SVGEGT. The germline V and J ends were trimmed by 7 bases and 0 bases, with 12 bases remaining between them. RNA transcripts yielded amplified TCR beta CDR3 regions. HTBI primers drove first-round RT-PCR of the TCR CDR3. TCRdb reprocessed the multiplex PCR reads via MiXCR and lists one record per CDR3 protein. The repertoire consists of over 400,000 distinct CDR3 sequences, with about 22% occurring once and the leading ten covering about 49%.

What was sequenced was blood. The V and J genes are TRBV6-2 or TRBV6-3 and TRBJ1-1, with no clear D. This TCR came from a woman between 70 and 85 years old with Graves' ophthalmopathy. The CDR3 nucleotides are TGTGCCAGCACCCAAATCCAGATGAACACTGAAGCTTTCTTT. It codes for CASTQIQMNTEAFF.